A selection of T cell receptor beta chains follows, all from one sample in a study of shared clonotypes between healthy human individuals. Clones were sequenced by immunoSEQ multiplex PCR, and TCRdb holds only the in-frame ones, with some missing. In the table there are 700,000 or so clones, approximately 75% of which are singletons. What was sequenced was memory CD4+ T cells sorted from blood. The receptors stem from a woman aged 25-40 years in good health. Both conserved end residues are part of each CDR3. The order of the fields is V gene, J gene, CDR3 length, CDR3 protein.

V gene: TRBV11-2
J gene: TRBJ2-2
CDR3 length: 17
CDR3 protein: CASRMLAAQPNTGELFF

V gene: TRBV28
J gene: TRBJ1-5
CDR3 length: 18
CDR3 protein: CASSPYRRSVSGNQPQHF

V gene: TRBV6-1
J gene: TRBJ2-3
CDR3 length: 16
CDR3 protein: CASSGGQFFSRDTQYF

V gene: TRBV7-3
J gene: TRBJ1-1
CDR3 length: 12
CDR3 protein: CASSTVVSEAFF

V gene: TRBV10-2
J gene: TRBJ2-7
CDR3 length: 16
CDR3 protein: CASGDLYSGARYEQYF

V gene: TRBV6-6
J gene: TRBJ1-2
CDR3 length: 14
CDR3 protein: CASSHPGRGKGYTF

V gene: TRBV18
J gene: TRBJ2-1
CDR3 length: 14
CDR3 protein: CASSLVGGSNEQFF

V gene: TRBV27
J gene: TRBJ1-5
CDR3 length: 17
CDR3 protein: CASSLWGTFGSNQPQHF

V gene: TRBV11-3
J gene: TRBJ2-1
CDR3 length: 15
CDR3 protein: CASSFGDSSYNEQFF

V gene: TRBV5-1
J gene: TRBJ2-7
CDR3 length: 15
CDR3 protein: CASSLGLLGGYEQYF

V gene: TRBV7-7
J gene: TRBJ2-1
CDR3 length: 14
CDR3 protein: CASSPTGWDNEQFF

V gene: TRBV4-1
J gene: TRBJ2-3
CDR3 length: 13
CDR3 protein: CASSQGSGVAQYF

V gene: TRBV5-1
J gene: TRBJ2-2
CDR3 length: 14
CDR3 protein: CASSLGTYTGELFF

V gene: TRBV5-4
J gene: TRBJ1-4
CDR3 length: 15
CDR3 protein: CASSTGPTTGEKLFF

V gene: TRBV6-6
J gene: TRBJ1-2
CDR3 length: 13
CDR3 protein: CASSLQGKGGYTF

V gene: TRBV11-3
J gene: TRBJ1-2
CDR3 length: 17
CDR3 protein: CASSLDRDLTRTYGYTF

V gene: TRBV14
J gene: TRBJ2-1
CDR3 length: 16
CDR3 protein: CASSPPGVAGGSQQFF

V gene: TRBV28
J gene: TRBJ2-1
CDR3 length: 15
CDR3 protein: CASSFHQDGGNEQFF

V gene: TRBV7-2
J gene: TRBJ1-5
CDR3 length: 13
CDR3 protein: CASSTNPYQPQHF

V gene: TRBV21-1
J gene: TRBJ1-4
CDR3 length: 15
CDR3 protein: CASSDKGVAAEKLFF

V gene: TRBV28
J gene: TRBJ1-2
CDR3 length: 12
CDR3 protein: CASSTGDYGYTF

V gene: TRBV7-8
J gene: TRBJ2-7
CDR3 length: 13
CDR3 protein: CASSPQGLFEQYF

V gene: TRBV28
J gene: TRBJ2-5
CDR3 length: 12
CDR3 protein: CASRGVKGTQYF

V gene: TRBV7-9
J gene: TRBJ2-1
CDR3 length: 13
CDR3 protein: CASSLEGKGPTVF

V gene: TRBV18
J gene: TRBJ2-1
CDR3 length: 15
CDR3 protein: CASSPTSGRSQEQFF

V gene: TRBV11-2
J gene: TRBJ2-3
CDR3 length: 13
CDR3 protein: CASSPPFTDTQYF

V gene: TRBV5-1
J gene: TRBJ1-4
CDR3 length: 16
CDR3 protein: CASSLGTGSFNEKLFF

V gene: TRBV27
J gene: TRBJ2-7
CDR3 length: 14
CDR3 protein: CASSSGTGGYEQYF

V gene: TRBV5-6
J gene: TRBJ1-2
CDR3 length: 16
CDR3 protein: CASSAAGLGTVYGYTF

V gene: TRBV2
J gene: TRBJ2-7
CDR3 length: 11
CDR3 protein: CARRTSEKQYF

V gene: TRBV4-1
J gene: TRBJ2-7
CDR3 length: 15
CDR3 protein: CASSRSGSHLGEQYF

V gene: TRBV11-2
J gene: TRBJ1-2
CDR3 length: 15
CDR3 protein: CASSLRIGEADGYTF

V gene: TRBV19
J gene: TRBJ1-2
CDR3 length: 13
CDR3 protein: CASSIRQVYGYTF

V gene: TRBV7-2
J gene: TRBJ2-7
CDR3 length: 14
CDR3 protein: CASSRGGSSYEQYF

V gene: TRBV27
J gene: TRBJ2-1
CDR3 length: 11
CDR3 protein: CASTQNNEQFF

V gene: TRBV5-1
J gene: TRBJ1-2
CDR3 length: 15
CDR3 protein: CASSLGGSSLYGYTF

V gene: TRBV11-3
J gene: TRBJ1-2
CDR3 length: 14
CDR3 protein: CASSPQRDNYGYTF

V gene: TRBV13
J gene: TRBJ2-5
CDR3 length: 13
CDR3 protein: CASSNTGRKTQYF

V gene: TRBV7-6
J gene: TRBJ1-2
CDR3 length: 15
CDR3 protein: CASSQRGQGARGYTF

V gene: TRBV5-1
J gene: TRBJ2-2
CDR3 length: 15
CDR3 protein: CASSLGRRNTGELFF

V gene: TRBV7-9
J gene: TRBJ2-7
CDR3 length: 14
CDR3 protein: CASSSGQGANEQYF

V gene: TRBV16
J gene: TRBJ2-7
CDR3 length: 13
CDR3 protein: CASSLAGRYEQYF

V gene: TRBV10-3
J gene: TRBJ1-5
CDR3 length: 13
CDR3 protein: CAISGDRVASQHF

V gene: TRBV28
J gene: TRBJ2-1
CDR3 length: 12
CDR3 protein: CASTKGQGGQFF

V gene: TRBV15
J gene: TRBJ2-3
CDR3 length: 16
CDR3 protein: CATSAWGDYRTDTQYF

V gene: TRBV14
J gene: TRBJ2-2
CDR3 length: 17
CDR3 protein: CASSGHRQGPRTGELFF

V gene: TRBV6-1
J gene: TRBJ2-3
CDR3 length: 15
CDR3 protein: CASSERQGRVDTQYF

V gene: TRBV14
J gene: TRBJ1-2
CDR3 length: 14
CDR3 protein: CASSQGTVDVGYTF

V gene: TRBV28
J gene: TRBJ2-6
CDR3 length: 14
CDR3 protein: CASRKNSGANVLTF

V gene: TRBV1
J gene: TRBJ2-2
CDR3 length: 17
CDR3 protein: CTSSSSGAGGYTGELFF

V gene: TRBV29-1
J gene: TRBJ2-5
CDR3 length: 10
CDR3 protein: CGRGGETQYF

V gene: TRBV28
J gene: TRBJ2-3
CDR3 length: 13
CDR3 protein: CASFGPPTDTQYF

V gene: TRBV30
J gene: TRBJ1-3
CDR3 length: 15
CDR3 protein: CAFRTGSSSGNTIYF

V gene: TRBV28
J gene: TRBJ1-5
CDR3 length: 14
CDR3 protein: CASSLFGGHQPQHF

V gene: TRBV7-2
J gene: TRBJ2-2
CDR3 length: 15
CDR3 protein: CASSLGTGESGELFF